This T cell receptor beta chain was recorded in a study of cytomegalovirus exposure and HLA in healthy donors. Study conclusions and caveats: Presence/absence analyses assumed roughly uniform sequencing depth across donors.

Comment on this clone: Its antigen is currently unknown.

It was with 60 Vbeta and 13 Jbeta primers that the PCR ran. Sequenced by immunoSEQ multiplex PCR; TCRdb stores in-frame clones only, minus some. The data hold nearly 110,000 clones, with about 70% observed a single time. The CDR3 is 17 amino acids. With V trimmed by 1 base and J by 2 bases, 8 bases remained unmatched. Germline V CDR1 and CDR2: SEHNR, FQNEAQ (reference sequence). The receptor was isolated from a female donor in good health and CMV-seronegative. This chain uses TRBV7-9 with TRBJ2-3, with 8 bases aligning to TRBD2. Source material: PBMCs. In nucleotides, the CDR3 is TGTGCCAGCAGCTTAGGTTCGAGCGGGAGCTCCACAGATACGCAGTATTTT. Translating gives CASSLGSSGSSTDTQYF.